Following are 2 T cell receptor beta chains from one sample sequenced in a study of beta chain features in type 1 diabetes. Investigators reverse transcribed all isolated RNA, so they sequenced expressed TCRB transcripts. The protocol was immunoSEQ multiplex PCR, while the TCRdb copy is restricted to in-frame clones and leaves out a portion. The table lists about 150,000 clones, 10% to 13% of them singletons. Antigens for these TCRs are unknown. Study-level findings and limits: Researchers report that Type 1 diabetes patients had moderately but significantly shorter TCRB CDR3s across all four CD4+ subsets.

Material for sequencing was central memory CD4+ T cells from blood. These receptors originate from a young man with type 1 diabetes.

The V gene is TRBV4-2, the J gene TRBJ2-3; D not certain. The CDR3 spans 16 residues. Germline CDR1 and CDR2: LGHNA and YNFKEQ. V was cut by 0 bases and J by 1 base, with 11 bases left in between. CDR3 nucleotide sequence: TGTGCCAGCAGCCAAGATATTAGCTTTGGCACAGATACGCAGTATTTT. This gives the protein CASSQDISFGTDTQYF.

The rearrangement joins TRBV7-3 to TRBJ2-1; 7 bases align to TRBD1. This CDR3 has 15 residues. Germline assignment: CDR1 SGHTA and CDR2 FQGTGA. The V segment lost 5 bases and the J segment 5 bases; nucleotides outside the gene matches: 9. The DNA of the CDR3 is TGTGCCAGCAGCACCGGACAGGCCAGGAACAATGAGCAGTTCTTC. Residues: CASSTGQARNNEQFF.